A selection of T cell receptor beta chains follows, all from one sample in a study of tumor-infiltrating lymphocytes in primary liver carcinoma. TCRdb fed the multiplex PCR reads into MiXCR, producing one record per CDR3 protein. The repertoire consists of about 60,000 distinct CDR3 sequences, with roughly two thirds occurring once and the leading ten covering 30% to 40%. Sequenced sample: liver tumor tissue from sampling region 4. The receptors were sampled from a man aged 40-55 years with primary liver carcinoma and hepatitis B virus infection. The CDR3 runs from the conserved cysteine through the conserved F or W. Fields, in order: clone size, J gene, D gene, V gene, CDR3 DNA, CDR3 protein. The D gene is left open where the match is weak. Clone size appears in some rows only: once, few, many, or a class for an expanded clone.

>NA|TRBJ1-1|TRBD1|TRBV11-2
TGTGCCAGCAGCCGAGGTAGAACAGGGGTCTTCACTGAAGCCTTCTTT
CASSRGRTGVFTEAFF
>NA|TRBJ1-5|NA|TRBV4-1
TGCGCCTGCAGTCTCATAGAGGGGAGCAATCAGCCCCAGCATTTT
CACSLIEGSNQPQHF
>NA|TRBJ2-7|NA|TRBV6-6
TGTGCCAGCTGTTACGCTGACGAACAGTACTTC
CASCYADEQYF
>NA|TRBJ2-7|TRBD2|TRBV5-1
TGCACCAGCAGCTTTGATATGGACCCGGGGGGAGGCTACGAGCAGTACTTC
CTSSFDMDPGGGYEQYF
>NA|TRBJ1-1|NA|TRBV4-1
TGCGACAGCAACCATCCCCTGAACACTGAAGCTTTCTTT
CDSNHPLNTEAFF
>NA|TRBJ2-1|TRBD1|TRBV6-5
TGTGCCATCAGTACCCCGACAGGGGTATTGACCAATGAACAGTTCTTC
CAISTPTGVLTNEQFF
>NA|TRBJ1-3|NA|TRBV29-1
TGCAGCGTTGGTGAAACAACTGGAAACACCATATATTTT
CSVGETTGNTIYF
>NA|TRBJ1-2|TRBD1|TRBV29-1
TGCAGCGTTGAAAAAAGTCAGGGGGACACGGACTATGACTACACCTTC
CSVEKSQGDTDYDYTF
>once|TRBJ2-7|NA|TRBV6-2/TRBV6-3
TGTGCCAGCAGTTACGTCGGCAGGGTCTCTGTTAAGCAGTACTTC
CASSYVGRVSVKQYF
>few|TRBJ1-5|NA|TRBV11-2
TGTGCCAGCAACCTTTCCCGGGACTTGAGGTCTGGCAATCAGCCCCAGCATTTT
CASNLSRDLRSGNQPQHF
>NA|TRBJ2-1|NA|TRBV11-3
TGTGCCAGCAGCACCGGGACTGGAGAGATTAATGAACAGTTCTTC
CASSTGTGEINEQFF
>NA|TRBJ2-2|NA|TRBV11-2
TGTTCCAGCAACACAGACTCGGACACCCGGGAGCTGTTTTTT
CSSNTDSDTRELFF
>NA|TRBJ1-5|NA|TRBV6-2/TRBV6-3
TGTGCCAGTAAGAGGATAATGAGCAATCAGCCCCAGCATTTT
CASKRIMSNQPQHF
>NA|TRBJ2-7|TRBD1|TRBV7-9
TGTGCCAGCTGGACAGGCCCCTACGAGCAGTACTTC
CASWTGPYEQYF
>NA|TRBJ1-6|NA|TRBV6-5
TGTGCCAGCGGCCAGCTGGGGAATTCACCCCTCCACTTT
CASGQLGNSPLHF
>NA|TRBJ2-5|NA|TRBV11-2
TGTGCCAGTAGCTTAGCGTGGCTAGCCCTTGGAAAAAAAGAGACCCAGTACTTC
CASSLAWLALGKKETQYF
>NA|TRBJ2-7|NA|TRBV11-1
TGTCCCAGCAGCTTCGACGGACTATTCTCCTACGAGAAGTACTTC
CPSSFDGLFSYEKYF
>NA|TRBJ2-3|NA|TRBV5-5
TGTGCCAGCAGCTTGGGGACTTACATAGATATGCAGTATTTT
CASSLGTYIDMQYF
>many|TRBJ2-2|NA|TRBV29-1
TGCAGCTACCGGGGTGGCGGGGAGCTGTTTTTT
CSYRGGGELFF
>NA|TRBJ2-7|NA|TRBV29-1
TGCAGCGCTCGAGACAGCCACGAGCAGTCCTTT
CSARDSHEQSF
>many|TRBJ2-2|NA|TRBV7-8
TGTGCCAGCAGCTTAACAAGAGGCGCGAACACCGGGGAGCTGTTTTTT
CASSLTRGANTGELFF
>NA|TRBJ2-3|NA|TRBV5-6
TGTGCCAGCAGCGAAGCGGACCGACTAGATACGCAGTGCTTT
CASSEADRLDTQCF
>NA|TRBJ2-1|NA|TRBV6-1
TGTACCAGAAGGGCGGAGGGCCGTAGGAGTGAGCAGTTCTTC
CTRRAEGRRSEQFF
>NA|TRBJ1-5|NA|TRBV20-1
TGCAGTGCCCCCCGAGGGCAGGGGAGCAATCAGCCCCAGCATTTT
CSAPRGQGSNQPQHF
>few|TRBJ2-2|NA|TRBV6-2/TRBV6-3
TGTGCCAGCACCGGCGGGGCGGCTACCAACACCGGGGAGCTGTTTTTT
CASTGGAATNTGELFF
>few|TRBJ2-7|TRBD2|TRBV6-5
TGTGCCACCTTGACTAGCGGACTCTCCTACGAGCAGTATTTC
CATLTSGLSYEQYF
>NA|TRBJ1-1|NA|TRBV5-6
TGTGCCTGCAGCTTTCACGGATTTAACACTGAAGCTTTCTTT
CACSFHGFNTEAFF
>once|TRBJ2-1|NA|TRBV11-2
TGTGCAAGCAGCTTTTTGGATGAGGAGTTCTTC
CASSFLDEEFF